The 28 T cell receptor beta chains given below trace back to one sample, sequenced in a study of blood T cell repertoires in COVID-19. Method: immunoSEQ multiplex PCR; TCRdb's copy keeps in-frame clones and lacks some. Among about 310,000 clones listed, about nine tenths were seen once. The source material was PBMCs or T cells enriched from blood (not recorded which). The receptors come from a woman aged 25-40 years who had recovered from COVID-19.

The gene calls are TRBV28 and TRBJ2-1, with D perhaps TRBD1 (5 bases). The CDR3 contains 17 residues. V lost 4 bases and J lost 0, with 16 bases in between. Germline values: CDR1 MDHEN, CDR2 SYDVKM. The DNA for the CDR3 is TGTGCCAGCAGTTCACAATGGGGCCCTAGCTCCTACAATGAGCAGTTCTTC. Translated: CASSSQWGPSSYNEQFF.

The chain couples TRBV27 to TRBJ1-2; D ambiguous. Germline-derived CDR1 and CDR2 are MNHEY and SMNVEV (reference sequence). This CDR3 region has 13 residues. Trimming took 6 bases from V and 6 from J, leaving 14 bases between them. CDR3: CASRTPVGDGYTF. CDR3 DNA sequence: TGTGCCAGCAGAACTCCCGTTGGTGATGGCTACACCTTC.

This sequence joins TRBV18 and TRBJ1-1; 7 bases line up with TRBD1. In germline, CDR1 is KGHSH, CDR2 LQKENI. The J segment lost 5 bases and the V segment lost 4 bases, leaving 4 bases of the junction unmatched. The length of the CDR3 is 13 residues. CDR3 sequence (DNA): TGTGCCAGCTCACTTGACAGGGAGACTGAAGCTTTCTTT. Its protein product is CASSLDRETEAFF. Supplemented by reference TRBV18 and TRBJ1-1, the full variable domain reads NAGVMQNPRHLVRRRGQEARLRCSPMKGHSHVYWYRQLPEEGLKFMVYLQKENIIDESGMPKERFSAEFPKEGPSILRIQQVVRGDSAAYFCASSLDRETEAFFGQGTRLTVV.

A remark on this clone: The same CDR3 also results from other DNA sequences found in this sample. The chain has TRBV18 and TRBJ1-4, with D maybe TRBD1 (6 bases). Deletions cut 3 bases from V and 5 bases from J, with 13 bases between. CDR1 and CDR2 from the germline V gene are KGHSH and LQKENI. The CDR3 totals 15 residues. The CDR3 here is CASSPQTGHNEKLFF. CDR3 bases: TGTGCCAGCTCACCCCAGACAGGACACAATGAAAAACTGTTTTTT.

The rearrangement links TRBV28 to TRBJ1-2; 7 nucleotides match TRBD1. The germline V gene encodes CDR1 MDHEN and CDR2 SYDVKM. The V segment lost 4 bases and the J segment 8 bases; nucleotides outside the gene matches: 7. This CDR3 spans 13 amino acids. The CDR3 here is CASSSLDRRGYTF. CDR3 nucleotides: TGTGCCAGCAGTTCTCTGGACAGGCGCGGCTACACCTTC.

The chain links TRBV19 to TRBJ2-1, with 9 bases aligning to TRBD2. This CDR3 has 15 residues. Looked up from germline, CDR1 is LNHDA and CDR2 is SQIVND (reference sequence). With V trimmed by 8 bases and J by 8 bases, 13 bases remained unmatched. The CDR3 nucleotides are TGTGCCAGTTCACGGTCGCGGGAGGGCCGCGATGAGCAGTTCTTC. This encodes CASSRSREGRDEQFF.

This chain links TRBV10-3 with TRBJ2-3; TRBD2 is a possible D gene (5 bases). CDR1 ENHRY and CDR2 SYGVKD come from the germline V gene. CDR3 length equals 15 residues. V was trimmed by 2 bases and J by 0 bases, leaving 9 bases between them. CDR3 residues: CAISERDTSTDTQYF. The CDR3, as DNA: TGTGCCATCAGTGAGCGGGATACGAGCACAGATACGCAGTATTTT.

The table lists this clone with a count of one. V and J are TRBV27 and TRBJ1-2; TRBD1 might be the D (5 bases). The V end was cut by 0 bases, the J end by 4 bases, with 12 bases between. Germline values: CDR1 MNHEY, CDR2 SMNVEV (reference sequence). This CDR3 has 15 amino acids. The CDR3 nucleotides are TGTGCCAGCAGTTTATCGATATCGGGGGGCTATGGCTACACCTTC. Its translation is CASSLSISGGYGYTF.

The chain employs TRBV28 and TRBJ2-3; D might be TRBD1 (5 bases). Trimming stripped 6 bases from V and 2 bases from J, with 24 bases between. Germline lookup yields CDR1 MDHEN and CDR2 SYDVKM. The CDR3 spans 18 residues. The CDR3 loop is CASSPAGAGPLSTDTQYF. CDR3 nucleotides: TGTGCCAGCAGCCCCGCCGGCGCAGGGCCCCTATCCACAGATACGCAGTATTTT.

The CDR3 nucleotides are TGTGCCAGCAGCTCAAGACAGGGGGCGCGTGGAAACACCATATATTTT. It is translated as CASSSRQGARGNTIYF. The chain couples TRBV7-6 to TRBJ1-3, with 10 bases matching TRBD1. The CDR3 runs to 16 residues. Germline V gene sequence: CDR1 SGHVS, CDR2 FNYEAQ. Trimming removed 4 bases from V and 3 bases from J; junction bases left unmatched: 6.

The chain joins TRBV19 to TRBJ1-6, with 7 bases lining up with TRBD1. This CDR3 has 16 residues. Germline assignment: CDR1 LNHDA and CDR2 SQIVND (reference sequence). With V trimmed by 10 bases and J by 7 bases, 16 bases remained unmatched. CDR3 residues: CATRRLGARGNSPLHF. CDR3 nucleotide sequence: TGTGCCACTAGGAGACTAGGAGCCAGGGGGAATTCACCCCTCCACTTT.

J is TRBJ1-2 and V is TRBV7-9; no reliable D call. Germline-derived CDR1 and CDR2 are SEHNR and FQNEAQ (reference sequence). This CDR3 contains 15 residues. V lost 2 bases, J lost 0 bases, and 10 bases lay in between. In DNA form, the CDR3 reads TGTGCCAGCAGCTTAATCACCAGGCCTAACTATGGCTACACCTTC. This sequence encodes CASSLITRPNYGYTF.

The V and J genes are TRBV12-3 or TRBV12-4 and TRBJ1-2; possible D gene TRBD1, 6 bases. V was shortened by 3 bases and J by 4 bases, with 9 bases between the two germline ends. CDR3 size: 13 residues. The CDR3 sequence is CASSFGRGYGYTF. As DNA, the CDR3 is TGTGCCAGCAGTTTCGGCAGGGGCTATGGCTACACCTTC.

The chain combines TRBV30 with TRBJ1-6, with D maybe TRBD1 (5 bases). The CDR3 runs 15 residues. Per germline, CDR1 GTSNPN and CDR2 SVGIG (reference sequence). V lost 7 bases and J 7 bases, leaving 20 bases between the germline ends. Here the CDR3 reads CASRRGGRVNSPLHF. Written as DNA, the CDR3 is TGTGCCTCACGACGGGGGGGTAGGGTAAATTCACCCCTCCACTTT.

The rearrangement links TRBV6-2 or TRBV6-3 to TRBJ2-1, with a possible D match to TRBD2 (5 bases). In germline, CDR1 is MNHEY, CDR2 SVGEGT. Trimming pared 2 bases from V and 8 bases from J, leaving 25 bases between. The CDR3 has 18 amino acids. In DNA form, the CDR3 reads TGTGCCAGCAGTTACCCGACATATGAGGGAGTACGCGCCGATGAGCAGTTCTTC. It codes for CASSYPTYEGVRADEQFF.

CDR3: CASSFIGGEKLFF. DNA for the CDR3: TGTGCCAGCAGTTTCATCGGGGGTGAAAAACTGTTTTTT. This chain joins TRBV28 and TRBJ1-4, with D tentatively TRBD1 (5 bases). Trimming took 3 bases from V and 7 from J, leaving 9 bases between them. The CDR3 totals 13 residues. From germline, CDR1 is MDHEN and CDR2 SYDVKM.

The V and J genes are TRBV7-6 and TRBJ1-2, with D unclear. CDR3 size: 12 residues. CDR1 SGHVS and CDR2 FNYEAQ come from the germline V gene. The V end was cut by 6 bases, the J end by 3 bases, with 8 bases between. The CDR3 DNA sequence: TGTGCCAGCAGGGGCCGCGACTATGGCTACACCTTC. Its translation: CASRGRDYGYTF.

This clone was observed a handful of times. This chain connects TRBV6-4 to TRBJ2-1; possibly TRBD2 for D (6 bases). Between the trimmed V and J ends, which lost 0 bases and 8 bases, there was a span of 17 bases. Germline assignment: CDR1 MRHNA and CDR2 SNTAGT. The CDR3 totals 16 residues. The CDR3 DNA sequence: TGTGCCAGCAGTGACTCCGCGGGATCCTCCGCGGATGAGCAGTTCTTC. Protein: CASSDSAGSSADEQFF.

The chain employs TRBV28 and TRBJ2-7; 10 bases agree with TRBD2. This CDR3 contains 15 residues. Losses at the gene ends were 6 bases for V and 4 bases for J; bases not matched to a gene: 9. Germline CDR1 reads MDHEN; CDR2 reads SYDVKM. The DNA of the CDR3 is TGTGCCAGCAGACCTACTAGCGGGACGAGGTACGAGCAGTACTTC. Translated, it gives CASRPTSGTRYEQYF.

The chain couples TRBV20-1 to TRBJ2-7, with TRBD1 as a possible D gene (5 bases). Germline CDR1 reads DFQATT; CDR2 reads SNEGSKA (reference sequence). CDR3 size: 11 residues. Trimming cost V 5 bases and J 3 bases, with 8 bases left between them. The CDR3 nucleotides are TGCAGTGCTCATACAGGCTACGAGCAGTACTTC. It encodes CSAHTGYEQYF.

The V and J genes are TRBV19 and TRBJ1-2, with 10 nucleotides matching TRBD1. The CDR3 is 11 amino acids. Germline V lookup: CDR1 LNHDA, CDR2 SQIVND (reference sequence). V was clipped by 9 bases and J by 8 bases; unmatched bases: 3. CDR3 loop: CASGQGVGYTF. In DNA, the CDR3 is TGTGCCAGCGGACAGGGGGTAGGCTACACCTTC.

The J gene is TRBJ1-6, the V gene TRBV19; 10 bases line up with TRBD1. The CDR3 spans 14 residues. The V gene's germline CDR1 is LNHDA and CDR2 SQIVND (reference sequence). The J segment lost 10 bases and the V segment lost 6 bases, leaving 6 bases of the junction unmatched. CDR3 coding DNA: TGTGCCAGTAGGACAGGGGGCTCGGACTCACCCCTCCACTTT. Translating it yields CASRTGGSDSPLHF.

This chain uses TRBV19 with TRBJ1-1; 7 nucleotides match TRBD1. In germline, CDR1 is LNHDA, CDR2 SQIVND (reference sequence). Trimming removed 7 bases from V and 5 bases from J; junction bases left unmatched: 16. CDR3 length equals 16 residues. CDR3: CASTVRTTGPRTEAFF. The CDR3 nucleotides are TGTGCCAGTACCGTACGTACGACAGGGCCGAGGACTGAAGCTTTCTTT. Supplemented by reference TRBV19 and TRBJ1-1, the full variable domain reads DGGITQSPKYLFRKEGQNVTLSCEQNLNHDAMYWYRQDPGQGLRLIYYSQIVNDFQKGDIAEGYSVSREKKESFPLTVTSAQKNPTAFYLCASTVRTTGPRTEAFFGQGTRLTVV.

The chain employs TRBV6-2 or TRBV6-3 and TRBJ1-2; D perhaps matches TRBD1 (6 bases). This CDR3 is 15 amino acids long. The germline CDR1 and CDR2 sequences are MNHEY and SVGEGT. The V end was cut by 2 bases, the J end by 4 bases, with 14 bases between. CDR3 protein: CASSYEPGQLYGYTF. The CDR3 DNA reads as TGTGCCAGCAGTTACGAGCCGGGACAACTCTATGGCTACACCTTC.

The rearrangement uses TRBV18 and TRBJ2-1; perhaps TRBD2 as D (6 bases). The germline V gene has CDR1 KGHSH and CDR2 LQKENI. The V end was cut by 3 bases, the J end by 7 bases, with 13 bases between. The CDR3 loop spans 14 amino acids. As DNA, the CDR3 is TGTGCCAGCTCACCCAACAAGAGCGGGAATGAGCAGTTCTTC. Translation gives CASSPNKSGNEQFF.

The chain is built from TRBV29-1 and TRBJ1-1; a possible D gene is TRBD1 (6 bases). In germline, CDR1 is SQVTM, CDR2 ANQGSEA. The V end was cut by 0 bases, the J end by 6 bases, with 11 bases between. CDR3 length: 13 residues. The CDR3 sequence is CSVEDTAGAEAFF. The CDR3 DNA reads as TGCAGCGTTGAAGACACGGCAGGGGCTGAAGCTTTCTTT.

In its sample, this clone was seen a few times. V usage is TRBV6-2 or TRBV6-3 and J usage is TRBJ2-7; D possibly corresponds to TRBD1 (6 bases). The germline CDR1 and CDR2 sequences are MNHEY and SVGEGT. The CDR3 has 15 residues. V shed 5 bases and J shed 7 bases, with 21 bases lying between them. The CDR3 nucleotides read TGTGCCAGCAGTGACAGGACTCCTGAGGGGGAAGAGCAGTACTTC. Residues: CASSDRTPEGEEQYF.

This clone was seen just once. The V gene is TRBV10-3, the J gene TRBJ2-7; 9 bases match TRBD2. The V gene's germline CDR1 is ENHRY and CDR2 SYGVKD. This CDR3 is 15 amino acids long. Trimming removed 0 bases from V and 2 bases from J; junction bases left unmatched: 2. CDR3 protein: CAISESRTSAYEQYF. The CDR3 DNA follows: TGTGCCATCAGTGAGTCGCGGACTAGCGCCTACGAGCAGTACTTC.